This paragraph covers one T cell receptor (beta chain) sequence. The antigen is not known. Sorts performed in triplicate captured roughly 300,000 cells each from every CD8+ T cell subset. CD45RO-CCR7+CD27+CD95- marked naive CD8+ T cells. These data originate in a study of CXCR3-negative and CXCR3-positive naive CD8 T cells. Across the study: Roughly 130 million TRB reads in total, about 1.5 +/- 0.3 million per library.

Preparation of TRB cDNA libraries relied on 5' RACE carrying UMI labels. TCRdb reanalyzed the 5' RACE reads and collapses them to one entry per CDR3 protein, without DNA. The sample table includes around 88,000 distinct CDR3 sequences. Points from the study as a whole: TRB CDR3s were more hydrophobic in CXCR3-positive than in CXCR3-negative naive cells.

Per the germline V gene, CDR1 is ENHRY and CDR2 is SYGVKD. This CDR3 contains 16 residues. Input material: naive CXCR3+ CD8+ T cells from blood. Regarding subset: CD45RO-CCR7+CD27+CD95- naive CD8+ T cells expressing CXCR3 (TNR3+). This receptor was identified in a human donor in good health. Some clones in this sample may be carry-over from other donors' samples. The rearrangement links TRBV10-3 to TRBJ2-7; with no DNA, the TCRdb D assignment of TRBD2 cannot be verified. The CDR3 sequence is CAISQILAGALYEQYF.